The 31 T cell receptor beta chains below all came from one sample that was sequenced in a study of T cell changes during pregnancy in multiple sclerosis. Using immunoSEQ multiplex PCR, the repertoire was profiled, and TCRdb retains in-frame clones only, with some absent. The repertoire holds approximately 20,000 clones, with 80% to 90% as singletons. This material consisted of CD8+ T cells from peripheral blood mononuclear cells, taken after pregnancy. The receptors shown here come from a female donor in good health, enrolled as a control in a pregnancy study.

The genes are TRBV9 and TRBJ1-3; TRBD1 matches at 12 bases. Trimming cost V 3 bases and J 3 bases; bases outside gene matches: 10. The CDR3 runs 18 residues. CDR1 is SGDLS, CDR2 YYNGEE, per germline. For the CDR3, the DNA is TGTGCCAGCAGCGGACCCGGGACAGGGGGCGGAGGTGGAAACACCATATATTTT. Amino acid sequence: CASSGPGTGGGGGNTIYF.

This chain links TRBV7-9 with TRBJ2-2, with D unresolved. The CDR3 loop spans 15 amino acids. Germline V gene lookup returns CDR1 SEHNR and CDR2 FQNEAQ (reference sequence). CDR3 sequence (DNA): TGTGTCCTACCTTCAAGAGAATACCACACCGGGGAGCTGTTTTTT. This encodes CVLPSREYHTGELFF. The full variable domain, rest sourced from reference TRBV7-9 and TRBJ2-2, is DTGVSQNPRHKITKRGQNVTFRCDPISEHNRLYWYRQTLGQGPEFLTYFQNEAQLEKSRLLSDRFSAERPKGSFSTLEIQRTEQGDSAMYLCVLPSREYHTGELFFGEGSRLTVL.

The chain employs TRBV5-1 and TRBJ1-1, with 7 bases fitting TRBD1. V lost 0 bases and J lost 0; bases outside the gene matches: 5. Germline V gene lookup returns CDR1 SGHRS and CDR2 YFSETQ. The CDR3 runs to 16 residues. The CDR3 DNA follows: TGCGCCAGCAGCTTGGGGGACAGATTCGTGAACACTGAAGCTTTCTTT. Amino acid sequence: CASSLGDRFVNTEAFF.

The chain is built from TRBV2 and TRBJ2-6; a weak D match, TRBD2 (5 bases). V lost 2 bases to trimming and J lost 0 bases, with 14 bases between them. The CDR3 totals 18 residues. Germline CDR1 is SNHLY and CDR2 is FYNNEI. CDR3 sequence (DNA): TGTGCCAGCAGTGAATGGGCCCCGGGATCCTCTGGGGCCAACGTCCTGACTTTC. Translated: CASSEWAPGSSGANVLTF.

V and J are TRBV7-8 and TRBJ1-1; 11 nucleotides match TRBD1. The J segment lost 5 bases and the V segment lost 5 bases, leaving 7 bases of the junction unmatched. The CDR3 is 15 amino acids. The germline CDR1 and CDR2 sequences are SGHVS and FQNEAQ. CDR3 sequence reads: CASSTDRGLRTEAFF. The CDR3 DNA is TGTGCCAGCAGCACGGACAGGGGGCTGAGGACTGAAGCTTTCTTT.

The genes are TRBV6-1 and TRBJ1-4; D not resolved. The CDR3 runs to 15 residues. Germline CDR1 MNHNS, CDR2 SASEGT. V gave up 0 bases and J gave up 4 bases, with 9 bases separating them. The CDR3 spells CASSEAHRFNEKLFF. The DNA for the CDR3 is TGTGCCAGCAGTGAAGCGCACAGATTTAATGAAAAACTGTTTTTT.

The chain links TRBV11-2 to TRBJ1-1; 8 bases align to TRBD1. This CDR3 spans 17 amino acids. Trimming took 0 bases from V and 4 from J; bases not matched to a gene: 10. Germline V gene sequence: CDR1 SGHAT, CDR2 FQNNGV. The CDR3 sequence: CASSLEMTGAGFTEAFF. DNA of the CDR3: TGTGCCAGCAGCTTAGAGATGACAGGGGCCGGGTTCACTGAAGCTTTCTTT.

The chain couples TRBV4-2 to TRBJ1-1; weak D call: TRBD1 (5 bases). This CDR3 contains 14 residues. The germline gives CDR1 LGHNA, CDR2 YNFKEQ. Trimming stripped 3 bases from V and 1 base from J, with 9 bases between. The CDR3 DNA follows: TGTGCCAGCAGCCACCCCGGACAGAACACTGAAGCTTTCTTT. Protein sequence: CASSHPGQNTEAFF.

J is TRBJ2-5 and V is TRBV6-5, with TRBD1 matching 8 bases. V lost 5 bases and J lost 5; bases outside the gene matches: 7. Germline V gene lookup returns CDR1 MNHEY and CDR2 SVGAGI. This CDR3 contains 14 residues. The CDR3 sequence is CASSGGRGRETQYF. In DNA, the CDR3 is TGTGCCAGCAGTGGAGGCAGGGGGCGCGAGACCCAGTACTTC.

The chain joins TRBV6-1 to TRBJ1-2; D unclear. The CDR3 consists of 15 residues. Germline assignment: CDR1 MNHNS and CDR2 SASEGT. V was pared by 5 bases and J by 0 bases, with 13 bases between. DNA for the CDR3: TGTGCCAGCAGTCCTCAGGAGGGAGCTAACTATGGCTACACCTTC. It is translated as CASSPQEGANYGYTF.

CDR3 amino acids: CASSQAPSDRQGYGYTF. Written as DNA, the CDR3 is TGCGCCAGCAGCCAAGCTCCTTCGGATCGACAGGGCTATGGCTACACCTTC. The chain is built from TRBV4-3 and TRBJ1-2; 7 bases are shared with TRBD1. The V gene's germline CDR1 is LGHNA and CDR2 YSLEER. This CDR3 region has 17 residues. Trimming took 1 base from V and 4 from J; bases not matched to a gene: 12.

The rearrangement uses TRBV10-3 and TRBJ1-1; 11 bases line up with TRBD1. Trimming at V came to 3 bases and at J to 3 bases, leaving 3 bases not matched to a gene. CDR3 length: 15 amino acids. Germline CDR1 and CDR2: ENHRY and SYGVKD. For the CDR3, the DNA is TGTGCCATCAGTGACTCGGGACAGGGGGACACTGAAGCTTTCTTT. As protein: CAISDSGQGDTEAFF.

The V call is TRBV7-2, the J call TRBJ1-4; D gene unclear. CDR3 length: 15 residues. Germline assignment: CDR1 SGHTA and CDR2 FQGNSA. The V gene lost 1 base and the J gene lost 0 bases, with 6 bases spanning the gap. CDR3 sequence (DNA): TGTGCCAGCAGCTTAGATGGAGCAACTAATGAAAAACTGTTTTTT. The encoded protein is CASSLDGATNEKLFF.

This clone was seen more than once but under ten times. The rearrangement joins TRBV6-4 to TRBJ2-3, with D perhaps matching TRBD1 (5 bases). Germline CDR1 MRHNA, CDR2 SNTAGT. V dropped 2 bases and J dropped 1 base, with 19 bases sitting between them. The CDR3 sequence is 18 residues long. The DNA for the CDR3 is TGTGCCAGCAGTGACGCTCTGCGCCAGGGTACTTGCACAGATACGCAGTATTTT. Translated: CASSDALRQGTCTDTQYF.

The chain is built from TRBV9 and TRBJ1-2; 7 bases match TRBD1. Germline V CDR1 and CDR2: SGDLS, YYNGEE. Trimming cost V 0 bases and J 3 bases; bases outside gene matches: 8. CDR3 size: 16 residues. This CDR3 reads CASSVVSTGEDYGYTF. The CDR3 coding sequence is TGTGCCAGCAGCGTAGTTTCCACAGGGGAGGACTATGGCTACACCTTC.

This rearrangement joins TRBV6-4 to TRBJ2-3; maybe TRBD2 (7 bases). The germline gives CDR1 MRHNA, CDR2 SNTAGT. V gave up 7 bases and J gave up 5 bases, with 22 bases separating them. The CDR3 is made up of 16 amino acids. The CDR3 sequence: CASNRLVGGPGDTQYF. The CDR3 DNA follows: TGTGCCAGCAACCGACTAGTGGGGGGGCCGGGAGATACGCAGTATTTT.

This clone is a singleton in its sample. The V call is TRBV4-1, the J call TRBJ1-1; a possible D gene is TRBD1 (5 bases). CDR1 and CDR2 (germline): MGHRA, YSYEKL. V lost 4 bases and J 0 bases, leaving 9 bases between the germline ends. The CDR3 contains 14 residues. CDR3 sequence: CASSPDNMNTEAFF. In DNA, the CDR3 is TGCGCCAGCAGCCCGGACAACATGAACACTGAAGCTTTCTTT.

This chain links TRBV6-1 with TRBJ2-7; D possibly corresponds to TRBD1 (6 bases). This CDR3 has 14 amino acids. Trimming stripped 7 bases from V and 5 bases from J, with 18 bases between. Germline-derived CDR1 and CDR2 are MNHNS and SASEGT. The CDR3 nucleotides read TGTGCCAGCACCGCGCAGGGGTCTTCCCACGAGCAGTACTTC. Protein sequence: CASTAQGSSHEQYF.

This chain's CDR3 is CASTGGLGSNQPQHF. The CDR3 nucleotides are TGTGCCAGTACGGGGGGGCTAGGTAGCAATCAGCCCCAGCATTTT. The rearrangement uses TRBV19 and TRBJ1-5; weak D call: TRBD1 (6 bases). The germline gives CDR1 LNHDA, CDR2 SQIVND (reference sequence). Deletions cut 7 bases from V and 0 bases from J, with 13 bases between. This CDR3 is built from 15 residues.

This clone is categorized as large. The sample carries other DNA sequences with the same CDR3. The CDR3 reads CASSQETAMNTEAFF. CDR3 in DNA: TGCGCCAGCAGCCAAGAGACAGCCATGAACACTGAAGCTTTCTTT. The rearrangement links TRBV4-1 to TRBJ1-1; a weak D match, TRBD1 (5 bases). Trimming took 0 bases from V and 0 from J, leaving 8 bases between them. The CDR3 has 15 amino acids. Germline V gene lookup returns CDR1 MGHRA and CDR2 YSYEKL.

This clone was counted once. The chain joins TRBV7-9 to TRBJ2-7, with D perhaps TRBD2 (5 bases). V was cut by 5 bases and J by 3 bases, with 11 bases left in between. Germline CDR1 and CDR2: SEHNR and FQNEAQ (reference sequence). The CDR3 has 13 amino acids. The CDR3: CASSPAGNYEQYF. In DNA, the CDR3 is TGTGCCAGCAGCCCCGCCGGGAACTACGAGCAGTACTTC.

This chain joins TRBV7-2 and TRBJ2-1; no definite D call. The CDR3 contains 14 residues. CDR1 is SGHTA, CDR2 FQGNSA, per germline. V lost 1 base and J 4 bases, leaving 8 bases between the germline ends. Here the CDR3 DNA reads TGTGCCAGCAGCTTAGGAGGAGATTACAATGAGCAGTTCTTC. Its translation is CASSLGGDYNEQFF.

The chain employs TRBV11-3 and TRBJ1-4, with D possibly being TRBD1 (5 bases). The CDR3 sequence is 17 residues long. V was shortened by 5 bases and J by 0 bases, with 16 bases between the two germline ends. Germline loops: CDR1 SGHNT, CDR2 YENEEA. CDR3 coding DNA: TGTGCCAGCAGCGACAGCGTCGACCCGGCAACTAATGAAAAACTGTTTTTT. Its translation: CASSDSVDPATNEKLFF. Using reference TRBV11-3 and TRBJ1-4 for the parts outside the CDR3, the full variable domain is EAGVVQSPRYKIIEKKQPVAFWCNPISGHNTLYWYLQNLGQGPELLIRYENEEAVDDSQLPKDRFSAERLKGVDSTLKIQPAELGDSAVYLCASSDSVDPATNEKLFFGSGTQLSVL.

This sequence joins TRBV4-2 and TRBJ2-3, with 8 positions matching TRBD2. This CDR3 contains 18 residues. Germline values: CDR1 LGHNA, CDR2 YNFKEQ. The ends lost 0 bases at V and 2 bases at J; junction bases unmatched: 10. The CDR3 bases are TGTGCCAGCAGCCAAGATAGAGGATCGGGGGGGACCACAGATACGCAGTATTTT. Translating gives CASSQDRGSGGTTDTQYF.

The CDR3 bases are TGTGCCAGCAGTCATGGGACTAGGAGTTACGAGCAGTACTTC. Amino acid sequence: CASSHGTRSYEQYF. This chain joins TRBV27 and TRBJ2-7; 8 bases match TRBD2. Losses at the gene ends were 5 bases for V and 4 bases for J; bases not matched to a gene: 7. Germline V gives CDR1 MNHEY, CDR2 SMNVEV (reference sequence). The length of the CDR3 is 14 residues.

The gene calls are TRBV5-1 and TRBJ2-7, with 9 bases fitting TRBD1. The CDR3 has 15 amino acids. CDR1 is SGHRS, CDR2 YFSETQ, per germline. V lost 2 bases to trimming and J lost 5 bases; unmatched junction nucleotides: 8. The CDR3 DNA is TGCGCCAGCAGCTTAACAGGGGGCGGTTTCAACGAGCAGTACTTC. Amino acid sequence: CASSLTGGGFNEQYF.

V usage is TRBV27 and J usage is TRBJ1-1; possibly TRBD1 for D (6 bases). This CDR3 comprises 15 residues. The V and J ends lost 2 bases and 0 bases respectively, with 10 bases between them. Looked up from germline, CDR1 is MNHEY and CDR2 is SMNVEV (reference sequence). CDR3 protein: CASSLAGEMNTEAFF. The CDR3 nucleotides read TGTGCCAGCAGTTTAGCAGGGGAGATGAACACTGAAGCTTTCTTT.

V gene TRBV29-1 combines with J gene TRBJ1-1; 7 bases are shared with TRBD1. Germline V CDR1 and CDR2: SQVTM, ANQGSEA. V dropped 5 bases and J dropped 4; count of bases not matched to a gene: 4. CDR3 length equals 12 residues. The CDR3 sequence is CSVRDRVTEAFF. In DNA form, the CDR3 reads TGCAGCGTTCGGGACAGAGTCACTGAAGCTTTCTTT.

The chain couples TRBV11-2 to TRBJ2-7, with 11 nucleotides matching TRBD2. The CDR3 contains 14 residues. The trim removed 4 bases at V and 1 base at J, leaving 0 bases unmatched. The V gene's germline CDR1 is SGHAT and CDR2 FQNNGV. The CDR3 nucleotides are TGTGCCAGCAGCTGGACTAGCGGGTCCTACGAGCAGTACTTC. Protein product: CASSWTSGSYEQYF.

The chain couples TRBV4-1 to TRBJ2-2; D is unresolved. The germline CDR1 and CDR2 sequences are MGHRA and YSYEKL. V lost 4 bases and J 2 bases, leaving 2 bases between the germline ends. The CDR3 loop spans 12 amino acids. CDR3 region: CASSPNTGELFF. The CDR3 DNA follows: TGCGCCAGCAGCCCAAACACCGGGGAGCTGTTTTTT.

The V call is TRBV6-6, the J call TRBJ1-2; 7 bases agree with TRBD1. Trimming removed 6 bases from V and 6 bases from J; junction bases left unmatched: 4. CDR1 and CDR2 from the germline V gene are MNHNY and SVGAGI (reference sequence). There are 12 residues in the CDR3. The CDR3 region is CASRDRRDGYTF. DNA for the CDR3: TGTGCCAGCAGGGACAGGAGAGATGGCTACACCTTC.